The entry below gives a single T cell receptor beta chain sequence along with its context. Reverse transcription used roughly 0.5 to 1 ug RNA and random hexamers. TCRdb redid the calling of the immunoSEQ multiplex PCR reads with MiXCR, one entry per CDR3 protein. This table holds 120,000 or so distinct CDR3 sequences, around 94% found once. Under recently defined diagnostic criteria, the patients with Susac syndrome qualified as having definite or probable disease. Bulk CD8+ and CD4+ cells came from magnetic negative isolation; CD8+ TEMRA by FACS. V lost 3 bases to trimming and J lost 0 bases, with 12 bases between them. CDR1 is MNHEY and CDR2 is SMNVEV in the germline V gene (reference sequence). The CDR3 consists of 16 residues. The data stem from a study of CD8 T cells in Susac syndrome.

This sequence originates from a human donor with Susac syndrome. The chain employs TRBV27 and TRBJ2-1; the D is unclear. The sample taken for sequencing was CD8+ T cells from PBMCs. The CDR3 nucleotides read TGTGCCAGCAGTTTCGGGCTAACGGGCTCCTACAATGAGCAGTTCTTC. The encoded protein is CASSFGLTGSYNEQFF.